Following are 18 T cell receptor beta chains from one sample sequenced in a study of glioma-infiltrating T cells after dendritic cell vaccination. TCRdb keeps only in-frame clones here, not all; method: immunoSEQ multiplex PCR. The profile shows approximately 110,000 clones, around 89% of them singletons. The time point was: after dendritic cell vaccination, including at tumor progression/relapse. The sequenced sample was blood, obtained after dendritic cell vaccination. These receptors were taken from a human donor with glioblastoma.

The CDR3 loop is CASRSTSGGNGELFF. DNA of the CDR3: TGTGCCAGCAGAAGCACTAGCGGGGGAAACGGGGAGCTGTTTTTT. The chain recombines TRBV2 with TRBJ2-2; 11 bases map to TRBD2. Germline CDR1 is SNHLY and CDR2 is FYNNEI. The CDR3 consists of 15 residues. V lost 6 bases and J lost 7; bases outside the gene matches: 7.

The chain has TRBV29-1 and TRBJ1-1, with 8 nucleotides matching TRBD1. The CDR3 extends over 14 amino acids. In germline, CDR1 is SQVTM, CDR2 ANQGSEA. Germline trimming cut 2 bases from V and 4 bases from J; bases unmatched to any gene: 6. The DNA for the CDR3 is TGCAGCGTTGAACTCCACACAGGGGGCACTGAAGCTTTCTTT. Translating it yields CSVELHTGGTEAFF.

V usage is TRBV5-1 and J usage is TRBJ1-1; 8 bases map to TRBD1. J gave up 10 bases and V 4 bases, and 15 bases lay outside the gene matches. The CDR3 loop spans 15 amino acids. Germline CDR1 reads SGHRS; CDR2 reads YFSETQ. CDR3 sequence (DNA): TGCGCCAGCAGCATAGACAGGGGACGGGGGGTTGGAGCTTTCTTT. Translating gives CASSIDRGRGVGAFF.

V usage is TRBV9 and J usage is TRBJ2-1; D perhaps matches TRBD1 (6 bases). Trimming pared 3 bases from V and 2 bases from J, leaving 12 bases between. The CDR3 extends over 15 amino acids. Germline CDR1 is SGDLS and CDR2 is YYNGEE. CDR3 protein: CASSGSGDTYNEQFF. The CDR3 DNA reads TGTGCCAGCAGCGGATCAGGGGATACCTACAATGAGCAGTTCTTC.

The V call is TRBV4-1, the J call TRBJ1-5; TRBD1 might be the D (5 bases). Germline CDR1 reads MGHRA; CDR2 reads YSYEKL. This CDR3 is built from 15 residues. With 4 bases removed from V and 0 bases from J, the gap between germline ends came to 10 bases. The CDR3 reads CASSLSRVSNQPQHF. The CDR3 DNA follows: TGCGCCAGCAGCCTCTCCAGGGTTAGCAATCAGCCCCAGCATTTT.

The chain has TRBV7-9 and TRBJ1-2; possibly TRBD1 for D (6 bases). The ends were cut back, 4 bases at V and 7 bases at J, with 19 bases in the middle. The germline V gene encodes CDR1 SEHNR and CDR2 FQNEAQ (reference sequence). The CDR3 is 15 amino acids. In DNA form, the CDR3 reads TGTGCCAGCAGCTCCAGCACGAAACAGGGATTTGGCTACACCTTC. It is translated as CASSSSTKQGFGYTF.

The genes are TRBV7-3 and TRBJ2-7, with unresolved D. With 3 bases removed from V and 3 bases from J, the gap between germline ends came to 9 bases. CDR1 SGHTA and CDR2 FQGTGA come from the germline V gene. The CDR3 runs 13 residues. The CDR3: CASSLYPNYEQYF. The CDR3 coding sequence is TGTGCCAGCAGCTTGTATCCTAACTACGAGCAGTACTTC.

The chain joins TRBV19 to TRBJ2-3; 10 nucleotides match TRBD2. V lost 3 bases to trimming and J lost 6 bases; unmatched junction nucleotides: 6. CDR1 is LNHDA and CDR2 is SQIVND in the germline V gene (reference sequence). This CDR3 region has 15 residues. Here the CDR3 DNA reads TGTGCCAGTAGTATGACTAGCGGGCCTCGTGATACGCAGTATTTT. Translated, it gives CASSMTSGPRDTQYF.

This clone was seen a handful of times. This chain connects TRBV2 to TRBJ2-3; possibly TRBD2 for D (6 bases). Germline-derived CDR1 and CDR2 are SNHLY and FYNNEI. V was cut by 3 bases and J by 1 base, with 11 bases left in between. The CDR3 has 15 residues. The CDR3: CASSERRGGTDTQYF. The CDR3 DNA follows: TGTGCCAGCAGTGAGCGGCGCGGGGGCACAGATACGCAGTATTTT.

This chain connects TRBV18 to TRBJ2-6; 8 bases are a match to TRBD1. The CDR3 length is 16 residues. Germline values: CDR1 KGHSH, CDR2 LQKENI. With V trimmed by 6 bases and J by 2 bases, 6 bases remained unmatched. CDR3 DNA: TGTGCCAGCTCTCCCTCACAGGGGGCTGGGGCCAACGTCCTGACTTTC. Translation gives CASSPSQGAGANVLTF. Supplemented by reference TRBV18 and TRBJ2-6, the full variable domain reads NAGVMQNPRHLVRRRGQEARLRCSPMKGHSHVYWYRQLPEEGLKFMVYLQKENIIDESGMPKERFSAEFPKEGPSILRIQQVVRGDSAAYFCASSPSQGAGANVLTFGAGSRLTVL.

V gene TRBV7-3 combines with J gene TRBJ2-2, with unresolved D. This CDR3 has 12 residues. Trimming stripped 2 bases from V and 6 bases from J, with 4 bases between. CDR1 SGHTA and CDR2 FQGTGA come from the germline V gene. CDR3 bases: TGTGCCAGCAGCTTAGCGGCCGGGGAGCTGTTTTTT. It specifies CASSLAAGELFF.

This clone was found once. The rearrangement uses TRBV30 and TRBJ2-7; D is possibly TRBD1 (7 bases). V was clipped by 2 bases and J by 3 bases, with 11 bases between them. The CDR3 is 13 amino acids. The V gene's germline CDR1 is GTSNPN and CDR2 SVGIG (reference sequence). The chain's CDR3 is CAWSRQGLYEQYF. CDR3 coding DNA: TGTGCCTGGAGTCGACAGGGACTCTACGAGCAGTACTTC.

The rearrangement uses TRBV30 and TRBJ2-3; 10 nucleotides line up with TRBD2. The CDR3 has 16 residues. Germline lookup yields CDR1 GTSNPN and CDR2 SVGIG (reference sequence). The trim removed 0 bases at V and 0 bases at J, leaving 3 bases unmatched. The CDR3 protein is CAWSVPGLASTDTQYF. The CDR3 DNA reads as TGTGCCTGGAGTGTACCGGGACTAGCGAGCACAGATACGCAGTATTTT. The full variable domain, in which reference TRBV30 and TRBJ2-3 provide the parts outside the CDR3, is SQTIHQWPATLVQPVGSPLSLECTVEGTSNPNLYWYRQAAGRGLQLLFYSVGIGQISSEVPQNLSASRPQDRQFILSSKKLLLSDSGFYLCAWSVPGLASTDTQYFGPGTRLTVL.

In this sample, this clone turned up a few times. The CDR3 here is CASSLRLSIQPQHF. For the CDR3, the DNA is TGTGCCAGCAGCTTACGACTTTCTATACAGCCCCAGCATTTT. The V gene is TRBV11-3, the J gene TRBJ1-5; D call uncertain. The V end lost 2 bases, the J end lost 7 bases, and 12 bases lay between the germline ends. The germline V gene has CDR1 SGHNT and CDR2 YENEEA. The CDR3 runs 14 residues.

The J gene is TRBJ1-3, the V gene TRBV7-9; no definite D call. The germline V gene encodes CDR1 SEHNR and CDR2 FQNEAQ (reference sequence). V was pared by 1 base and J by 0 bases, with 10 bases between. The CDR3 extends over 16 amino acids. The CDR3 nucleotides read TGTGCCAGCAGCTTAGAACTGCTGAGCTCTGGAAACACCATATATTTT. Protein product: CASSLELLSSGNTIYF.

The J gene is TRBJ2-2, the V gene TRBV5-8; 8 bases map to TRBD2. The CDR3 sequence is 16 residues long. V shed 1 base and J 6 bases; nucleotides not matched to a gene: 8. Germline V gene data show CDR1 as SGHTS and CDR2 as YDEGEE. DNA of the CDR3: TGTGCCAGCAGCTTGAGCCGGGAGGGCCTGGCCGGGGAGCTGTTTTTT. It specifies CASSLSREGLAGELFF.

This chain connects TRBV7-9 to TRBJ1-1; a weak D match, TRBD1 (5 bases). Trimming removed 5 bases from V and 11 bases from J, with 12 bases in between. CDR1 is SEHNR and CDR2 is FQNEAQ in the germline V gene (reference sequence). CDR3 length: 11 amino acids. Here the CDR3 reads CASSLQGEAFF. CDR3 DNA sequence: TGTGCCAGCAGCCTCCAGGGTGAGGCTTTCTTT.

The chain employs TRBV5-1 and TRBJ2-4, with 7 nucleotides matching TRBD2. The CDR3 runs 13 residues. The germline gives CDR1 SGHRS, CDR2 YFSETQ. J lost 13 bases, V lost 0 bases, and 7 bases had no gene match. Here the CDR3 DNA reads TGCGCCAGCAGCTTGGCGGGGGGAAGCCGACAGTACTTC. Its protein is CASSLAGGSRQYF.